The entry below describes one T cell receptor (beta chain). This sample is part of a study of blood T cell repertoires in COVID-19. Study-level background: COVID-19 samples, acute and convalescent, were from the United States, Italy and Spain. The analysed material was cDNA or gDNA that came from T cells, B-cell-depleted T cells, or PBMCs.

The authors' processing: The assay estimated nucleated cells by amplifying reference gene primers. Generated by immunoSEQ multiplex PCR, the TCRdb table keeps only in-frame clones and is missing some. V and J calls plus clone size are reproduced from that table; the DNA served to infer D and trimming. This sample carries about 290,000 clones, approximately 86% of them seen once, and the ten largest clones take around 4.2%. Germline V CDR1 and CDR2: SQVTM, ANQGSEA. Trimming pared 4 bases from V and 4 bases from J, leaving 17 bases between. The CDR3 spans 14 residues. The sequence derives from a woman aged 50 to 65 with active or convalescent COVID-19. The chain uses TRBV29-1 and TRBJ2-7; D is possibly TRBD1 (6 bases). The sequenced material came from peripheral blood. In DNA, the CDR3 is TGCAGCGTTGCCGGGGTCCCGAGGGGGTACGAGCAGTACTTC. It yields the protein CSVAGVPRGYEQYF.